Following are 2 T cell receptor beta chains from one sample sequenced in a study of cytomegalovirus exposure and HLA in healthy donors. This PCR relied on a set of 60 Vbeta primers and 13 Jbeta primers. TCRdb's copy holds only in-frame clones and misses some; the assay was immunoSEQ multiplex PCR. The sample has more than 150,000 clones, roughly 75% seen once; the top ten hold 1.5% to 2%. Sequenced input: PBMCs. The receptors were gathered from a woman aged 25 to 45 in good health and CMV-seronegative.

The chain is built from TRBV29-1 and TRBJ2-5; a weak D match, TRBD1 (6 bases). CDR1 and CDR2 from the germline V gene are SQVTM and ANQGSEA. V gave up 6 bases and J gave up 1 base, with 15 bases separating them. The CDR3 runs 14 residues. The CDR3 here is CSVAAGALQETQYF. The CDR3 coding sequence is TGCAGCGTAGCGGCAGGGGCCCTCCAAGAGACCCAGTACTTC.

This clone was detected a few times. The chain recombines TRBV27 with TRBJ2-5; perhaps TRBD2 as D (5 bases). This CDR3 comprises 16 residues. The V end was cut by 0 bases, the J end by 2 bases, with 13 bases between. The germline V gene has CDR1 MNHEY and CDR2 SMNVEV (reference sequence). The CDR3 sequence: CASSLSFRLLQETQYF. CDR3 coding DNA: TGTGCCAGCAGTTTATCATTCAGACTACTTCAAGAGACCCAGTACTTC.